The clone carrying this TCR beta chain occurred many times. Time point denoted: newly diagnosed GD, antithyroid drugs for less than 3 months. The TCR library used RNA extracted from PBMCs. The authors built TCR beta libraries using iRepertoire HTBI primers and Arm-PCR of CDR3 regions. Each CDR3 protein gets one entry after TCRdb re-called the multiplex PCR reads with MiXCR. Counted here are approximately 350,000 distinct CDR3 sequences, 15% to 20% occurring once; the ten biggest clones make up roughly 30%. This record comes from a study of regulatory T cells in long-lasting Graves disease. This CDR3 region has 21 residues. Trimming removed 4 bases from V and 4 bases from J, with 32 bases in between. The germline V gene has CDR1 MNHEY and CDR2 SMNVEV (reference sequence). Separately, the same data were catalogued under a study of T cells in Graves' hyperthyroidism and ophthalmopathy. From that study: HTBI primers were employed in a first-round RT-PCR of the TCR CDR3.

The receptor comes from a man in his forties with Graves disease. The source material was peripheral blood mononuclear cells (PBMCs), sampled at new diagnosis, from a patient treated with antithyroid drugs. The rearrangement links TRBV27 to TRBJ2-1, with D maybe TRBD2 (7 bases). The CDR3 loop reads CASSSLRAGQSGAGAYNEQFF. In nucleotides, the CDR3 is TGTGCCAGCAGTTCCCTCCGTGCGGGGCAAAGCGGGGCGGGGGCTTACAATGAGCAGTTCTTC.